This is a list of T cell receptor beta chains from one sample in a study of shared clonotypes between healthy human individuals. Generated by immunoSEQ multiplex PCR, the TCRdb table keeps only in-frame clones and is missing some. The sample lists about 480,000 clones, 79% seen once, with about an eighth in the top ten. Specimen: PBMCs. The receptors were sampled from a woman aged 40 to 50 in good health. Some clones in this sample may be carry-over from other donors' samples. CDR3s include the opening cysteine and the closing phenylalanine or tryptophan. A D gene is named only where the DNA matches it firmly. Clone size is shown for a subset of rows, as once, few, many or a class of expanded clone.

J gene	V gene	D gene	clone size	CDR3 protein	CDR3 DNA
TRBJ1-2	TRBV5-2	.	.	CASNGAGEYETYGYTF	TGTGCCAGCAACGGCGCGGGAGAGTACGAGACCTATGGCTACACCTTC
TRBJ1-4	TRBV4-2	.	few	CASSQDLTVFNEKLFF	TGTGCCAGCAGCCAAGATTTAACAGTCTTCAATGAAAAACTGTTTTTT
TRBJ2-1	TRBV6-1	TRBD2	.	CASSEGLAGAYNEQFF	TGTGCCAGCAGTGAGGGACTAGCGGGAGCCTACAATGAGCAGTTCTTC
TRBJ1-1	TRBV6-5	.	.	CASRRTVLLNTEAFF	TGTGCCAGCAGGCGGACAGTTCTACTGAACACTGAAGCTTTCTTT
TRBJ2-7	TRBV7-9	.	.	CASSLGPGPGEQYF	TGTGCCAGCAGCTTAGGTCCAGGGCCAGGGGAGCAGTACTTC
TRBJ2-1	TRBV7-3	.	once	CASSKAGGPYNEQFF	TGTGCCAGCAGCAAAGCGGGCGGCCCCTACAATGAGCAGTTCTTC
TRBJ2-2	TRBV19	.	.	CASRLIFGTQNTGELFF	TGTGCCAGTAGACTCATTTTCGGGACACAGAACACCGGGGAGCTGTTTTTT
TRBJ2-1	TRBV28	.	.	CASSRLVVEQFF	TGTGCCAGCAGCCGACTAGTGGTTGAGCAGTTCTTC
TRBJ2-3	TRBV7-6	TRBD1	.	CASSGHRGRIAEPTSTDTQYF	TGTGCCAGCAGCGGACACAGGGGGCGGATAGCAGAGCCTACTAGCACAGATACGCAGTATTTT
TRBJ1-1	TRBV29-1	.	.	CSAHVGGGATEAFF	TGCAGCGCTCACGTGGGGGGTGGGGCCACTGAAGCTTTCTTT
TRBJ2-7	TRBV29-1	TRBD2	once	CSVEGLAGDPPFREQYF	TGCAGCGTTGAAGGACTAGCGGGAGACCCTCCCTTTAGGGAGCAGTACTTC
TRBJ2-7	TRBV29-1	TRBD1	.	CSVVGTGGLEQYF	TGCAGCGTTGTCGGGACAGGGGGCCTGGAGCAGTACTTC
TRBJ1-5	TRBV2	.	once	CASSEAVGRGNQPQHF	TGTGCCAGCAGTGAAGCCGTTGGGAGGGGCAATCAGCCCCAGCATTTT
TRBJ2-6	TRBV7-7	.	.	CASSAAHKSQSRANVLTF	TGTGCCAGCAGCGCAGCTCATAAGTCACAAAGTCGGGCCAACGTCCTGACTTTC
TRBJ2-7	TRBV12-1	.	.	CASSWRGRGYHEQYF	TGTGCCAGCAGCTGGAGAGGCAGGGGTTACCACGAGCAGTACTTC
TRBJ1-5	TRBV5-1	.	many	CASSLGIDGNQPQHF	TGCGCCAGCAGCTTGGGGATTGATGGGAATCAGCCCCAGCATTTT
TRBJ2-5	TRBV7-9	.	.	CASSVSQGNQETQYF	TGTGCCAGCAGCGTCAGCCAGGGGAACCAAGAGACCCAGTACTTC
TRBJ1-2	TRBV13	TRBD1	.	CASSLGESTGRYDYGYTF	TGTGCCAGCAGCTTAGGTGAATCGACAGGGCGCTACGACTATGGCTACACCTTC
TRBJ2-7	TRBV19	TRBD2	few	CASSSPGLAYEQYF	TGTGCCAGTAGTTCACCGGGACTAGCCTACGAGCAGTACTTC
TRBJ2-1	TRBV11-2	.	.	CASSLSRRAMDEQFF	TGTGCCAGCAGCTTATCGAGGCGGGCCATGGATGAGCAGTTCTTC
TRBJ2-7	TRBV7-2	TRBD1	once	CASRSPGQSYEQYF	TGTGCCAGCAGGTCTCCGGGACAGTCCTACGAGCAGTACTTC
TRBJ2-2	TRBV7-7	TRBD2	.	CASSLDGLGTGELFF	TGTGCCAGCAGCTTAGACGGACTAGGCACCGGGGAGCTGTTTTTT
TRBJ1-2	TRBV30	.	.	CAWSVNGQSHGYTF	TGTGCCTGGAGTGTGAACGGTCAGTCACATGGCTACACCTTC
TRBJ2-1	TRBV9	.	.	CASAEGATYNEQFF	TGTGCCAGCGCGGAGGGGGCTACCTACAATGAGCAGTTCTTC
TRBJ1-1	TRBV28	.	.	CASTVTIPGEAFF	TGTGCCAGCACCGTTACGATACCCGGGGAAGCTTTCTTT
TRBJ2-7	TRBV25-1	TRBD1	.	CASGWTGGDEQYF	TGTGCCAGCGGATGGACAGGGGGCGACGAGCAGTACTTC
TRBJ2-2	TRBV4-2	.	few	CASSPHTPGTGELFF	TGTGCCAGCAGCCCCCACACCCCCGGCACCGGGGAGCTGTTTTTT
TRBJ2-3	TRBV4-1	TRBD2	.	CASSPTKLASGTDTQYF	TGCGCCAGCAGTCCCACGAAACTAGCGTCCGGGACAGATACGCAGTATTTT
TRBJ1-2	TRBV28	.	.	CASKQGNYGYTF	TGTGCCAGCAAACAGGGAAACTATGGCTACACCTTC
TRBJ2-7	TRBV18	TRBD1	many	CASSPWDSVSEQYF	TGTGCCAGCTCACCATGGGACAGTGTGTCGGAGCAGTACTTC
TRBJ2-3	TRBV28	.	.	CASRPRTDTQYF	TGTGCCAGCAGACCTAGGACAGATACGCAGTATTTT
TRBJ2-5	TRBV2	.	few	CASSEAKQYF	TGTGCCAGCAGTGAGGCGAAGCAGTACTTC
TRBJ2-1	TRBV10-2	TRBD1	.	CASSESLTGMNEQFF	TGCGCCAGCAGTGAGTCGCTGACAGGGATGAATGAGCAGTTCTTC
TRBJ2-4	TRBV21-1	.	few	CASSGNRLAKNIQYF	TGTGCCAGCAGCGGGAACAGGCTAGCCAAAAACATTCAGTACTTC
TRBJ2-3	TRBV28	TRBD1	.	CASTRDSRPRGTQYF	TGTGCCAGCACTCGGGACAGCCGCCCCAGGGGTACGCAGTATTTT